These T cell receptor beta chains were read from a single sample in a study of T cells after yellow fever vaccination. TCRdb processed the 5' RACE reads anew with MiXCR; each CDR3 protein has one entry. The sample lists approximately 450,000 distinct CDR3 sequences; about 19% were seen once. This specimen consisted of PBMCs, obtained before the yellow fever booster vaccination. The receptor set was obtained from a man in his late teens or twenties who received the YFV17D yellow fever vaccine. Each CDR3 is given with its conserved first and last residue. Fields, in order: CDR3 length, J gene, clone size, V gene, CDR3 protein. Part of the rows lack a size; the others show once, few, many or a class for expanded clones.

>14|TRBJ2-3|few|TRBV7-8
CASSRDGARDTQYF
>16|TRBJ2-2|.|TRBV4-2
CASSQTAGGRTGELFF
>16|TRBJ2-3|.|TRBV4-3
CASSQEPGGRTDTQYF
>14|TRBJ1-6|.|TRBV12-3/TRBV12-4
CASSQSPTNSPLHF
>16|TRBJ1-3|.|TRBV3-1
CASSQDWTHSGNTIYF
>14|TRBJ2-5|many|TRBV18
CASSPESGGETQYF
>14|TRBJ2-7|.|TRBV6-5
CAIKRQEQSYEQYF
>14|TRBJ2-1|.|TRBV4-1
CASSQHPTSNEQFF
>14|TRBJ2-3|few|TRBV5-1
CASSLPSQGDTQYF
>12|TRBJ2-7|few|TRBV10-1
CASSEALYEQYF
>17|TRBJ1-5|.|TRBV5-5
CASSLEGARSRAQPQHF
>16|TRBJ2-1|.|TRBV11-3
CASSSNLADSYNEQFF
>15|TRBJ2-6|.|TRBV28
CASRNRGGGANVLTF
>17|TRBJ1-4|.|TRBV11-1
CASSLRQAGSNNEKLFF
>17|TRBJ2-7|few|TRBV6-2/TRBV6-3
CASSYESGTGLTYEQYF
>14|TRBJ1-5|few|TRBV5-6
CASSLTGRNQPQHF
>15|TRBJ2-5|few|TRBV7-9
CASSFLSLASETQYF
>14|TRBJ1-3|few|TRBV10-3
CAITGGDSGNTIYF
>13|TRBJ2-7|.|TRBV7-2
CASSLSLRMEQYF
>15|TRBJ2-1|many|TRBV27
CASSFQRDSYNEQFF
>12|TRBJ2-2|.|TRBV9
CASSVENGELFF
>14|TRBJ2-3|.|TRBV20-1
CSANLAVGGDTQYF
>13|TRBJ2-7|few|TRBV12-3/TRBV12-4
CASSLLGVHEQYF
>12|TRBJ2-7|.|TRBV7-9
CASSPRDYEQYF
>16|TRBJ2-2|.|TRBV6-1
CASSEGGSGDAGELFF
>13|TRBJ1-2|few|TRBV28
CASRPGPYYGYTF
>15|TRBJ1-2|.|TRBV20-1
CSARDRDRPNYGYTF
>13|TRBJ1-6|few|TRBV20-1
CSATDRAYSPLHF
>16|TRBJ2-1|few|TRBV13
CASSPREGEAYNEQFF
>12|TRBJ2-1|few|TRBV5-5
CASSSLSDEQFF
>12|TRBJ1-1|few|TRBV20-1
CSATVVNTEAFF
>15|TRBJ1-3|.|TRBV12-3/TRBV12-4
CASSSLVSSGNTIYF
>15|TRBJ1-5|.|TRBV6-2/TRBV6-3
CASSYSMDTNQPQHF
>16|TRBJ2-7|.|TRBV6-2/TRBV6-3
CASSSLPGQGRDEQYF
>14|TRBJ2-7|.|TRBV27
CASSLPRTTYEQYF
>13|TRBJ2-4|few|TRBV20-1
CSAQGWAKNIQYF
>12|TRBJ1-1|.|TRBV18
CASSSFNTEAFF
>13|TRBJ1-1|many|TRBV4-3
CASSLQDRYEAFF
>14|TRBJ2-1|few|TRBV5-1
CASSPMAAQGEQFF
>13|TRBJ1-1|few|TRBV6-5
CASSYTRDTEAFF
>15|TRBJ1-6|few|TRBV7-9
CASSLVQGADSPLHF
>13|TRBJ1-4|.|TRBV27
CASSPRTNEKLFF
>14|TRBJ1-2|few|TRBV24-1
CATSDRQGTYGYTF
>15|TRBJ1-1|.|TRBV20-1
CSARDAGTLNTEAFF
>16|TRBJ2-1|.|TRBV5-1
CASSLGAQGARSEQFF
>16|TRBJ2-3|few|TRBV5-1
CASSPGMGTTRGTQYF
>14|TRBJ2-5|.|TRBV4-2
CASSQGSGQETQYF
>17|TRBJ1-6|few|TRBV12-3/TRBV12-4
CASSPSFLDRGNSPLHF
>16|TRBJ2-7|.|TRBV6-5
CASSPKTGKASYEQYF
>16|TRBJ2-2|.|TRBV7-9
CASSFNVASATGELFF
>14|TRBJ2-2|.|TRBV5-6
CASSLPPNTGELFF
>15|TRBJ1-3|few|TRBV12-3/TRBV12-4
CASSFAGIAGNTIYF
>15|TRBJ2-2|.|TRBV5-5
CASSLYRLRSGELFF